This TCR beta chain was found in a study of CD8 T cells in Susac syndrome. Germline assignment: CDR1 SQVTM and CDR2 ANQGSEA. The CDR3 extends over 13 amino acids. Random-hexamer reverse transcription was applied to roughly 0.5 to 1 ug RNA. TCRdb called the immunoSEQ multiplex PCR reads again in MiXCR, with one record for every CDR3 protein. Of approximately 200,000 distinct CDR3 sequences in the sample, more than 85% were seen once. As to this clonotype: One end of the junction is discordant with germline, which a read error may explain.

The receptor's source is a human donor with multiple sclerosis. The specimen was CD4+ T cells from PBMCs. The rearrangement links TRBV29-1 to TRBJ1-2; D not certain. The DNA for the CDR3 is TGCAGCGTCACGATCCGGACCGAAACACCTCCCCACTTC. This codes for CSVTIRTETPPHF. The full variable domain, with the rest looked up from reference TRBV29-1 and TRBJ1-2, is SAVISQKPSRDICQRGTSLTIQCQVDSQVTMMFWYRQQPGQSLTLIATANQGSEATYESGFVIDKFPISRPNLTFSTLTVSNMSPEDSSIYLCSVTIRTETPPHFGSGTRLTVV.